Following are 20 T cell receptor beta chains from one sample sequenced in a study of T cell responses to AZD1222 COVID-19 vaccine. Repertoires were generated with immunoSEQ multiplex PCR, while TCRdb's copy carries only in-frame clones and drops some. The sample carries approximately 110,000 clones, more than 80% recorded once. This specimen was peripheral blood, taken on day 0 of AZD1222 vaccination. The receptor source for this set is an adult in good health.

This clone appeared once. The chain carries TRBV6-2 or TRBV6-3 and TRBJ2-3; 7 nucleotides line up with TRBD2. V was pared by 6 bases and J by 3 bases, with 9 bases of the junction left unmatched. This CDR3 has 15 residues. The germline CDR1 and CDR2 sequences are MNHEY and SVGEGT. DNA for the CDR3: TGTGCCAGCAGCCAAGTGAAGGGAGGGACAGATACGCAGTATTTT. Amino acid sequence: CASSQVKGGTDTQYF.

The rearrangement joins TRBV7-8 to TRBJ1-2, with D unclear. Germline assignment: CDR1 SGHVS and CDR2 FQNEAQ. V was clipped by 1 base and J by 2 bases, with 5 bases between them. The CDR3 is made up of 13 amino acids. The CDR3 DNA reads TGTGCCAGCAGCTTAGAGTCGAACTATGGCTACACCTTC. The encoded protein is CASSLESNYGYTF.

This CDR3 is CAWTDRGEAFF. The CDR3 DNA is TGTGCCTGGACAGACAGGGGTGAAGCTTTCTTT. The chain is built from TRBV30 and TRBJ1-1; 8 nucleotides line up with TRBD1. This CDR3 has 11 amino acids. After removal of 4 bases from V and 7 bases from J, the junction contained 2 bases not matched to a gene. Germline V gene data show CDR1 as GTSNPN and CDR2 as SVGIG (reference sequence).

The rearrangement uses TRBV4-1 and TRBJ2-7, with 9 bases identical to TRBD2. The V gene's germline CDR1 is MGHRA and CDR2 YSYEKL. The length of the CDR3 is 14 residues. J lost 4 bases, V lost 1 base, and 2 bases had no gene match. CDR3 amino acids: CASSQGRGGYEQYF. The CDR3 nucleotides read TGCGCCAGCAGCCAAGGGCGGGGGGGGTACGAGCAGTACTTC.

The J gene is TRBJ2-3, the V gene TRBV19, with 15 bases lining up with TRBD2. The CDR3 sequence is 16 residues long. The trim removed 6 bases at V and 5 bases at J, leaving 6 bases unmatched. Looked up from germline, CDR1 is LNHDA and CDR2 is SQIVND (reference sequence). The CDR3 is CASSLAGLAGGDTQYF. The DNA of the CDR3 is TGTGCCAGTAGCTTGGCGGGACTAGCGGGAGGAGATACGCAGTATTTT.

This clone was detected once. This sequence joins TRBV20-1 and TRBJ1-2, with D perhaps matching TRBD1 (5 bases). Trimming shortened V by 3 bases and J by 4 bases, and 12 bases separated the two germline ends. CDR1 is DFQATT, CDR2 SNEGSKA, per germline (reference sequence). This CDR3 comprises 13 residues. For the CDR3, the DNA is TGCAGTGCTAGTTACGGGGCTGGCTATGGCTACACCTTC. Its protein product is CSASYGAGYGYTF.

This clone occurred a few times. Different DNA sequences within this sample yield the same CDR3. This chain connects TRBV9 to TRBJ1-2; 9 nucleotides line up with TRBD1. The CDR3 runs to 14 residues. The germline V gene encodes CDR1 SGDLS and CDR2 YYNGEE. Germline trimming cut 2 bases from V and 3 bases from J; bases unmatched to any gene: 2. CDR3 region: CASSVTGGDYGYTF. CDR3 DNA sequence: TGTGCCAGCAGCGTTACAGGGGGCGACTATGGCTACACCTTC. Variable domain in full (rest from reference TRBV9 and TRBJ1-2): DSGVTQTPKHLITATGQRVTLRCSPRSGDLSVYWYQQSLDQGLQFLIQYYNGEERAKGNILERFSAQQFPDLHSELNLSSLELGDSALYFCASSVTGGDYGYTFGSGTRLTVV.

This chain uses TRBV5-6 with TRBJ1-2, with D hard to call. CDR1 is SGHDT, CDR2 YYEEEE, per germline. The CDR3 spans 13 residues. V lost 0 bases and J lost 3, with 6 bases in between. The CDR3 sequence is CASSLGRDYGYTF. The DNA of the CDR3 is TGTGCCAGCAGCTTGGGACGGGACTATGGCTACACCTTC.

The V gene is TRBV7-9, the J gene TRBJ1-2; D is unresolved. The CDR3 is 12 amino acids. Trimming pared 5 bases from V and 8 bases from J, leaving 12 bases between. Germline V lookup: CDR1 SEHNR, CDR2 FQNEAQ (reference sequence). The CDR3 reads CASSPSVSGYTF. DNA of the CDR3: TGTGCCAGCAGCCCATCGGTTTCGGGCTACACCTTC.

This clone was seen more than once but under ten times. The chain couples TRBV19 to TRBJ2-2; 8 bases align to TRBD2. Germline trimming cut 10 bases from V and 5 bases from J; bases unmatched to any gene: 12. Germline lookup yields CDR1 LNHDA and CDR2 SQIVND (reference sequence). This CDR3 comprises 15 residues. This chain's CDR3 is CATMLGTSRTGELFF. The CDR3 coding sequence is TGTGCCACCATGTTGGGGACTAGTAGGACCGGGGAGCTGTTTTTT.

For the CDR3, the DNA is TGTGCCAGCAGTTCCATAGAGACAGTCTCCTCTGGAAACACCATATATTTT. This translates into CASSSIETVSSGNTIYF. This chain links TRBV28 with TRBJ1-3; tentative D call: TRBD1 (5 bases). Germline assignment: CDR1 MDHEN and CDR2 SYDVKM. This CDR3 is built from 17 residues. V was cut by 4 bases and J by 0 bases, with 16 bases left in between. Combining the CDR3 with reference TRBV28 and TRBJ1-3 gives the whole variable domain DVKVTQSSRYLVKRTGEKVFLECVQDMDHENMFWYRQDPGLGLRLIYFSYDVKMKEKGDIPEGYSVSREKKERFSLILESASTNQTSMYLCASSSIETVSSGNTIYFGEGSWLTVV.

This clone was recorded only once. The chain employs TRBV9 and TRBJ2-5, with a possible D match to TRBD2 (6 bases). Germline V lookup: CDR1 SGDLS, CDR2 YYNGEE. The CDR3 has 15 amino acids. V was clipped by 0 bases and J by 2 bases, with 11 bases between them. CDR3: CASSVGTGGQETQYF. The CDR3 DNA sequence: TGTGCCAGCAGCGTAGGTACCGGGGGACAAGAGACCCAGTACTTC.

The V and J genes are TRBV6-1 and TRBJ1-2, with D perhaps matching TRBD1 (6 bases). Germline loops: CDR1 MNHNS, CDR2 SASEGT. The V gene lost 1 base and the J gene lost 8 bases, with 17 bases spanning the gap. The CDR3 runs 15 residues. The CDR3 DNA reads TGTGCCAGCAGTGAAGAAACGGGGGCAAGCCAGGGCTACACCTTC. It specifies CASSEETGASQGYTF.

This clone appeared a single time. The chain employs TRBV15 and TRBJ1-2; TRBD1 matches 8 bases. The CDR3 length is 14 residues. Germline-derived CDR1 and CDR2 are LNHNV and YYDKDF (reference sequence). V shed 2 bases, J shed 2 bases, and the junction held 1 base outside the gene matches. Here the CDR3 reads CATSRQGANYGYTF. In DNA form, the CDR3 reads TGTGCCACCAGCAGACAGGGGGCCAACTATGGCTACACCTTC.

This clone was seen a handful of times. The chain carries TRBV30 and TRBJ2-2; TRBD1 agrees at 11 bases. Germline CDR1 GTSNPN, CDR2 SVGIG (reference sequence). Trimming at V came to 5 bases and at J to 6 bases, leaving 5 bases not matched to a gene. The CDR3 covers 14 residues. CDR3 sequence (DNA): TGTGCCTGGCGGGGGACAGGGGGTTCCGGGGAGCTGTTTTTT. Translation: CAWRGTGGSGELFF.

This clone was recorded only once. The chain recombines TRBV25-1 with TRBJ2-3; 7 positions agree with TRBD1. Trimming at V came to 2 bases and at J to 1 base, leaving 3 bases not matched to a gene. The CDR3 covers 15 residues. From germline, CDR1 is MGHDK and CDR2 SYGVNS. The CDR3 loop is CASSEPGTGTDTQYF. In nucleotides, the CDR3 is TGTGCCAGCAGTGAACCCGGGACAGGCACAGATACGCAGTATTTT.

This chain joins TRBV11-2 and TRBJ2-4; 16 bases are a match to TRBD2. The CDR3 sequence is 19 residues long. Germline CDR1 SGHAT, CDR2 FQNNGV. Trimming at V came to 5 bases and at J to 7 bases, leaving 14 bases not matched to a gene. The CDR3 region is CASSPSLGLAGGPRNIQYF. DNA of the CDR3: TGTGCCAGCAGCCCGAGTTTGGGACTAGCGGGAGGGCCCAGGAACATTCAGTACTTC.

The chain couples TRBV19 to TRBJ1-5, with TRBD1 matching 10 bases. The CDR3 spans 15 residues. Germline CDR1 is LNHDA and CDR2 is SQIVND (reference sequence). V shed 8 bases, J shed 5 bases, and the junction held 9 bases outside the gene matches. The DNA for the CDR3 is TGTGCCAGTGATACCGGGACAGGGGCCTATCAGCCCCAGCATTTT. Its translation is CASDTGTGAYQPQHF.

The chain uses TRBV4-1 and TRBJ1-4; no firm D call. The CDR3 consists of 18 residues. The germline V gene encodes CDR1 MGHRA and CDR2 YSYEKL. V lost 2 bases to trimming and J lost 5 bases, with 21 bases between them. CDR3 amino acids: CASSQRSWRKDRNEKLFF. Written as DNA, the CDR3 is TGCGCCAGCAGCCAAAGGAGCTGGAGGAAGGATAGGAATGAAAAACTGTTTTTT.

This clone occurred once. The chain links TRBV27 to TRBJ2-3, with unresolved D. The CDR3 is 12 residues long. V was shortened by 2 bases and J by 4 bases, with 4 bases between the two germline ends. Per the germline V gene, CDR1 is MNHEY and CDR2 is SMNVEV (reference sequence). The CDR3 reads CASSLEADTQYF. CDR3 coding DNA: TGTGCCAGCAGTTTAGAGGCAGATACGCAGTATTTT.